This T cell receptor beta chain was recovered during a study of cytotoxic CD8 clonotypes in ibrutinib-treated CLL. General study points: Public clonotypes, rarely seen, contracted or held steady on treatment.

Of note for this clone: Its antigen is still unknown.

The V gene lost 4 bases and the J gene lost 13 bases, with 14 bases spanning the gap. Germline V CDR1 and CDR2: SGHAT, FQNNGV. The length of the CDR3 is 12 residues. The protocol was immunoSEQ multiplex PCR, while the TCRdb copy is restricted to in-frame clones and leaves out a portion. The repertoire consists of about 200,000 clones, with around 72% occurring once and the leading ten covering around 15%. This chain links TRBV11-2 with TRBJ2-1; D is possibly TRBD1 (5 bases). This sequence was found in a human donor with chronic lymphocytic leukemia. The sequences come from PBMCs, collected after 24 months of ibrutinib treatment. CDR3 nucleotides: TGTGCCAGCAGCTCGGAAATGACAGCCCAGTTCTTC. Residues: CASSSEMTAQFF.